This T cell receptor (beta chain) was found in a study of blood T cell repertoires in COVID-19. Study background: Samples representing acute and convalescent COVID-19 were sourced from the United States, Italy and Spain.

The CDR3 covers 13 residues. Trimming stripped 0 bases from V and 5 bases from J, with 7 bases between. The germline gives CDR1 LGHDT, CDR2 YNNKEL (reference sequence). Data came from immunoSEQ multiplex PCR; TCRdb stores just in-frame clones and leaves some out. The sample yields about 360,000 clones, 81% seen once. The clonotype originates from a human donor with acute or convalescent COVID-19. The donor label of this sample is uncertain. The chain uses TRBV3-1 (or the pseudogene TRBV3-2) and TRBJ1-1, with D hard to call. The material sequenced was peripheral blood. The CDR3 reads CASSQERRTEAFF. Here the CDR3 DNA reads TGTGCCAGCAGCCAAGAGCGGCGGACTGAAGCTTTCTTT.